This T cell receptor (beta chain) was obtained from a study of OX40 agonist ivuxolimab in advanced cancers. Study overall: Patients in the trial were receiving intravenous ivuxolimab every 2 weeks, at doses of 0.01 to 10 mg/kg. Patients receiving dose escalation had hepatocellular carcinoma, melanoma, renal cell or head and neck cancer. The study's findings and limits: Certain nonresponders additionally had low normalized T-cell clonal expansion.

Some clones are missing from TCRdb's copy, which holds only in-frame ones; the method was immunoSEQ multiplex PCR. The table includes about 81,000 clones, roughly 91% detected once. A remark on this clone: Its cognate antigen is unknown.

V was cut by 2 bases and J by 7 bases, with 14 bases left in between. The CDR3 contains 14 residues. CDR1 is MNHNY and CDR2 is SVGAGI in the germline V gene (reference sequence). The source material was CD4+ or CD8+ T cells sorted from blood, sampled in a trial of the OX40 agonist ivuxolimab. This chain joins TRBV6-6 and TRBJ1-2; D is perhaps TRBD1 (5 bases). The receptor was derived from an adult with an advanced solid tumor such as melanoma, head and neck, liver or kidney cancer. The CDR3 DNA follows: TGTGCCAGCAGTTACGGTGAGGGGAACGGTGGCTACACCTTC. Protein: CASSYGEGNGGYTF.